One and the same sample provided the 18 T cell receptor beta chains below, sequenced in a study of post-analysis software for immune sequencing data. Each TCR beta cDNA library carried unique molecular identifiers. TCRdb fed the PCR reads into MiXCR, producing one record per CDR3 protein. The sample lists about 460,000 distinct CDR3 sequences, 40% to 55% occurring once. For these TCRs, the target antigens are not known. The study's findings and limits: Five TRBV segments were significantly more frequent in patients than in controls. TRBV5-6, TRBV5-1 and TRBV20-1 were among these segments.

Sequenced: blood. These receptors all come from a girl aged 10 to 17 with multiple sclerosis.

The chain recombines TRBV7-6 with TRBJ1-2; TRBD1 is a possible D gene (6 bases). This CDR3 spans 15 amino acids. Germline V gene sequence: CDR1 SGHVS, CDR2 FNYEAQ. Trimming stripped 1 base from V and 3 bases from J, with 12 bases between. The CDR3, as DNA: TGTGCCAGCAGCTTAGGATCAGGGGCGCACTATGGCTACACCTTC. Its protein is CASSLGSGAHYGYTF.

The chain uses TRBV10-3 and TRBJ2-5, with D possibly matching TRBD1 (6 bases). The V end lost 0 bases, the J end lost 3 bases, and 14 bases lay between the germline ends. Germline CDR1 reads ENHRY; CDR2 reads SYGVKD. CDR3 length: 16 amino acids. CDR3 sequence: CAISESNREVKETQYF. Here the CDR3 DNA reads TGTGCCATCAGTGAGTCGAACAGGGAAGTAAAAGAGACCCAGTACTTC.

The CDR3 loop reads CATSPGQLTDTQYF. The CDR3, as DNA: TGTGCCACCAGCCCGGGACAGTTAACAGATACGCAGTATTTT. J is TRBJ2-3 and V is TRBV2, with 7 positions matching TRBD1. Germline lookup yields CDR1 SNHLY and CDR2 FYNNEI. The CDR3 runs to 14 residues. Germline trimming cut 10 bases from V and 3 bases from J; bases unmatched to any gene: 10.

Only a few counts were recorded for this clonotype. This chain connects TRBV9 to TRBJ2-1, with D uncertain. Trimming shortened V by 2 bases and J by 9 bases, and 9 bases separated the two germline ends. This CDR3 has 12 amino acids. Germline values: CDR1 SGDLS, CDR2 YYNGEE. CDR3 region: CASSVVYSEQFF. CDR3 DNA sequence: TGTGCCAGCAGCGTGGTGTATTCTGAGCAGTTCTTC.

The chain joins TRBV10-3 to TRBJ1-2; 7 bases match TRBD1. Trimming took 7 bases from V and 4 from J; bases not matched to a gene: 12. This CDR3 contains 15 residues. Germline V gene data show CDR1 as ENHRY and CDR2 as SYGVKD. CDR3 in amino acids: CAITSTGSPSYGYTF. The CDR3 DNA is TGTGCCATCACTTCGACAGGGAGCCCTAGCTATGGCTACACCTTC.

This sequence joins TRBV5-5 and TRBJ1-1; a possible D gene is TRBD1 (5 bases). V was cut by 0 bases and J by 5 bases, with 14 bases left in between. This CDR3 has 15 residues. Per the germline V gene, CDR1 is SGHKS and CDR2 is YYEKEE (reference sequence). CDR3 loop: CASSLVVGGNTEAFF. CDR3 nucleotide sequence: TGTGCCAGCAGCTTGGTAGTGGGGGGTAATACTGAAGCTTTCTTT. Based on the CDR3 plus reference TRBV5-5 and TRBJ1-1, the full variable domain is DAGVTQSPTHLIKTRGQQVTLRCSPISGHKSVSWYQQVLGQGPQFIFQYYEKEERGRGNFPDRFSARQFPNYSSELNVNALLLGDSALYLCASSLVVGGNTEAFFGQGTRLTVV.

The V gene is TRBV2, the J gene TRBJ2-7; D is unresolved. Deletions cut 6 bases from V and 4 bases from J, with 7 bases between. The CDR3 sequence is 11 residues long. Germline-derived CDR1 and CDR2 are SNHLY and FYNNEI. The CDR3 spells CASRDEYEQYF. CDR3 nucleotides: TGTGCCAGCAGGGACGAGTACGAGCAGTACTTC.

This clonotype has more than one count but fewer than ten. The V and J genes are TRBV7-6 and TRBJ2-1, with D maybe TRBD1 (5 bases). The germline CDR1 and CDR2 sequences are SGHVS and FNYEAQ. V gave up 1 base and J gave up 7 bases, with 14 bases separating them. This CDR3 region has 15 residues. CDR3 bases: TGTGCCAGCAGCTTAGGTCCAGGGCTCCGGAATGAGCAGTTCTTC. Protein: CASSLGPGLRNEQFF.

This sequence joins TRBV19 and TRBJ1-1; D unresolved. The germline V gene encodes CDR1 LNHDA and CDR2 SQIVND (reference sequence). The CDR3 extends over 13 amino acids. V shed 8 bases and J shed 1 base, with 11 bases lying between them. DNA of the CDR3: TGTGCCAGTTTCGAGTACCCGAACACTGAAGCTTTCTTT. Amino acid sequence: CASFEYPNTEAFF.

This clonotype appeared many times. The J gene is TRBJ1-4, the V gene TRBV18, with 7 bases matching TRBD1. Trimming removed 1 base from V and 4 bases from J; junction bases left unmatched: 0. From germline, CDR1 is KGHSH and CDR2 LQKENI. This CDR3 spans 14 amino acids. The DNA of the CDR3 is TGTGCCAGCTCACCACGGGACAGTAATGAAAAACTGTTTTTT. It yields the protein CASSPRDSNEKLFF.

This chain uses TRBV12-3 or TRBV12-4 with TRBJ1-1; TRBD1 is a possible D gene (6 bases). There are 14 residues in the CDR3. Deletions cut 6 bases from V and 1 base from J, with 12 bases between. In nucleotides, the CDR3 is TGTGCCAGCAGCCAAGGGGGGGCGAACACTGAAGCTTTCTTT. Protein: CASSQGGANTEAFF.

Of note for this clonotype: A read error may account for a junction end that differs from germline. The chain couples TRBV29-1 to TRBJ1-2; 8 positions match TRBD1. Germline V gene sequence: CDR1 SQVTM, CDR2 ANQGSEA. There are 14 residues in the CDR3. As DNA, the CDR3 is TGCTGCGTTGAGGGGGACAGGAGGACGTTGGGCTACACCTTC. Protein product: CCVEGDRRTLGYTF.

The chain joins TRBV20-1 to TRBJ2-1; D is uncertain. Trimming took off 6 bases at V and 0 bases at J, with 18 bases between the two ends. The CDR3 length is 16 residues. The V gene's germline CDR1 is DFQATT and CDR2 SNEGSKA (reference sequence). CDR3 protein: CSALTLGGSSYNEQFF. CDR3 in DNA: TGCAGTGCCCTAACCCTGGGCGGAAGCTCCTACAATGAGCAGTTCTTC.

V is TRBV12-3 or TRBV12-4 and J is TRBJ2-3; 12 nucleotides agree with TRBD2. This CDR3 has 16 amino acids. J lost 1 base, V lost 3 bases, and 2 bases had no gene match. The CDR3 spells CASSFGLAGRTDTQYF. In DNA form, the CDR3 reads TGTGCCAGCAGTTTCGGACTAGCGGGACGCACAGATACGCAGTATTTT.

The chain couples TRBV2 to TRBJ1-5; D unclear. Trimming shortened V by 0 bases and J by 7 bases, and 10 bases separated the two germline ends. The CDR3 extends over 14 amino acids. Germline CDR1 and CDR2: SNHLY and FYNNEI. CDR3 coding DNA: TGTGCCAGCAGTGAAGCGCTTGGCAGACAGCCCCAGCATTTT. Its protein is CASSEALGRQPQHF.

This clonotype turned up a few times. The chain couples TRBV12-3 or TRBV12-4 to TRBJ2-3, with TRBD2 matching over 12 bases. With V trimmed by 5 bases and J by 4 bases, 1 base remained unmatched. This CDR3 spans 14 amino acids. CDR3 in DNA: TGTGCCAGCAGTCGGACTAGCGGGGCAGATACGCAGTATTTT. This sequence encodes CASSRTSGADTQYF.

A few counts support this clonotype. V usage is TRBV7-9 and J usage is TRBJ1-1; D remains unclear. The germline V gene encodes CDR1 SEHNR and CDR2 FQNEAQ (reference sequence). The germline V and J ends were trimmed by 0 bases and 7 bases, with 3 bases remaining between them. The CDR3 loop spans 11 amino acids. The CDR3 region is CASSLAREAFF. The CDR3 DNA follows: TGTGCCAGCAGCTTAGCCCGTGAAGCTTTCTTT.

This clonotype has just a few counts. CDR3 in amino acids: CASRKETDGSYEQYF. The CDR3 nucleotides read TGTGCCAGCAGAAAAGAGACTGATGGATCCTACGAGCAGTACTTC. The chain carries TRBV6-5 and TRBJ2-7; D is unresolved. Germline V gene data show CDR1 as MNHEY and CDR2 as SVGAGI. V shed 6 bases and J shed 1 base, with 16 bases lying between them. The CDR3 contains 15 residues.